This T cell receptor beta chain was sequenced for a study of blood T cell repertoires in COVID-19. About the study: Both acute and convalescent COVID-19 samples were obtained from the United States, Italy and Spain. PBMCs, B-cell-depleted T cells, or T cells provided the cDNA or gDNA that made up the material.

Only in-frame clones appear in the TCRdb table, and some are missing; sequencing was by immunoSEQ multiplex PCR. The table includes roughly 76,000 clones, around 90% detected once. CDR1 is MNHNY, CDR2 SVGAGI, per germline (reference sequence). The CDR3 contains 15 residues. V lost 8 bases and J lost 4; bases outside the gene matches: 12. V usage is TRBV6-6 and J usage is TRBJ1-2; 8 nucleotides match TRBD1. Source material: peripheral blood. The TCR comes from an elderly woman with active or convalescent COVID-19. The CDR3 reads CASGGGDRGGYGYTF. DNA of the CDR3: TGTGCCAGCGGGGGCGGAGACAGGGGAGGCTATGGCTACACCTTC.